The 9 T cell receptor beta chains reported below all come from one sample, sequenced in a study of T-cell reconstitution after alpha-beta-depleted transplantation in children. It was with unique molecular identifiers that the TCRbeta library was prepared. MiXCR, applied by TCRdb to the PCR reads, yields one record per CDR3 protein. This table holds approximately 250,000 distinct CDR3 sequences, about 25% found once. The sample consisted of PBMCs, taken before TCRalphabeta/CD19-depleted stem cell transplant. The receptors were sampled from a girl between 2 and 10 years old with Fanconi anemia, due to receive a stem cell transplant.

V gene TRBV29-1 combines with J gene TRBJ2-5; tentatively, D is TRBD1 (6 bases). Looked up from germline, CDR1 is SQVTM and CDR2 is ANQGSEA. V shed 4 bases and J shed 3 bases, with 12 bases lying between them. This CDR3 is 13 amino acids long. The CDR3 sequence is CSVGGYREETQYF. The CDR3 coding sequence is TGCAGCGTTGGGGGATACAGGGAAGAGACCCAGTACTTC.

This clonotype showed up just a few times. The rearrangement joins TRBV29-1 to TRBJ2-7, with D possibly being TRBD1 (6 bases). The CDR3 is made up of 16 amino acids. Germline V lookup: CDR1 SQVTM, CDR2 ANQGSEA. Trimming left V 4 bases short and J 6 bases short, with 25 bases between. The CDR3 nucleotides are TGCAGCGTTGTGAGCATGCGAGAAGGGGGAAGAGGCGAGCAGTACTTC. Encoded protein: CSVVSMREGGRGEQYF.

V and J are TRBV5-1 and TRBJ1-2, with D possibly being TRBD1 (5 bases). With 1 base removed from V and 7 bases from J, the gap between germline ends came to 11 bases. Germline-derived CDR1 and CDR2 are SGHRS and YFSETQ. The CDR3 runs to 13 residues. The CDR3 sequence is CASSLTGPGGYTF. Written as DNA, the CDR3 is TGCGCCAGCAGCTTGACAGGTCCGGGTGGCTACACCTTC.

The rearrangement joins TRBV12-3 or TRBV12-4 to TRBJ2-3, with D unclear. The ends were cut back, 6 bases at V and 0 bases at J, with 4 bases in the middle. This CDR3 comprises 12 residues. CDR3 nucleotide sequence: TGTGCCAGCAGATACAGCACAGATACGCAGTATTTT. It translates to CASRYSTDTQYF.

The rearrangement joins TRBV28 to TRBJ2-1, with D maybe TRBD1 (6 bases). This CDR3 is 15 amino acids long. Trimming removed 3 bases from V and 9 bases from J, with 18 bases in between. CDR1 and CDR2 from the germline V gene are MDHEN and SYDVKM. CDR3 nucleotides: TGTGCCAGCAGTTTCCGGCTGGGGGCGGGTGGTGAGCAGTTCTTC. Protein product: CASSFRLGAGGEQFF. Together with reference TRBV28 and TRBJ2-1, the CDR3 gives the full variable domain: DVKVTQSSRYLVKRTGEKVFLECVQDMDHENMFWYRQDPGLGLRLIYFSYDVKMKEKGDIPEGYSVSREKKERFSLILESASTNQTSMYLCASSFRLGAGGEQFFGPGTRLTVL.

The chain links TRBV30 to TRBJ2-7, with D maybe TRBD2 (6 bases). V was shortened by 0 bases and J by 3 bases, with 9 bases between the two germline ends. The CDR3 totals 13 residues. CDR1 GTSNPN and CDR2 SVGIG come from the germline V gene (reference sequence). CDR3 residues: CAWSVGDFYEQYF. Here the CDR3 DNA reads TGTGCCTGGAGTGTAGGGGACTTCTACGAGCAGTACTTC.

The V gene is TRBV10-3, the J gene TRBJ2-1; a weak D match, TRBD2 (6 bases). Trimming cost V 0 bases and J 9 bases, with 9 bases left between them. This CDR3 comprises 13 residues. From germline, CDR1 is ENHRY and CDR2 SYGVKD. The CDR3 sequence: CAISESEEGEQFF. CDR3 bases: TGTGCCATCAGTGAGTCGGAGGAGGGTGAGCAGTTCTTC.

The table lists this clonotype with a few counts. The chain couples TRBV7-2 to TRBJ1-1, with D uncertain. The V gene lost 5 bases and the J gene lost 11 bases, with 18 bases spanning the gap. Germline values: CDR1 SGHTA, CDR2 FQGNSA. CDR3 size: 13 residues. DNA of the CDR3: TGTGCCAGCAGCCCTGACCCGGCTGAATTGGCTTTCTTT. This gives the protein CASSPDPAELAFF.

This clonotype turned up a few times. The CDR3 sequence is CSVIGTFYEQYF. For the CDR3, the DNA is TGCAGCGTCATTGGTACTTTCTACGAGCAGTACTTC. The chain uses TRBV29-1 and TRBJ2-7; D not certain. This CDR3 is built from 12 residues. Germline V gene data show CDR1 as SQVTM and CDR2 as ANQGSEA. The V gene lost 6 bases and the J gene lost 3 bases, with 12 bases spanning the gap.